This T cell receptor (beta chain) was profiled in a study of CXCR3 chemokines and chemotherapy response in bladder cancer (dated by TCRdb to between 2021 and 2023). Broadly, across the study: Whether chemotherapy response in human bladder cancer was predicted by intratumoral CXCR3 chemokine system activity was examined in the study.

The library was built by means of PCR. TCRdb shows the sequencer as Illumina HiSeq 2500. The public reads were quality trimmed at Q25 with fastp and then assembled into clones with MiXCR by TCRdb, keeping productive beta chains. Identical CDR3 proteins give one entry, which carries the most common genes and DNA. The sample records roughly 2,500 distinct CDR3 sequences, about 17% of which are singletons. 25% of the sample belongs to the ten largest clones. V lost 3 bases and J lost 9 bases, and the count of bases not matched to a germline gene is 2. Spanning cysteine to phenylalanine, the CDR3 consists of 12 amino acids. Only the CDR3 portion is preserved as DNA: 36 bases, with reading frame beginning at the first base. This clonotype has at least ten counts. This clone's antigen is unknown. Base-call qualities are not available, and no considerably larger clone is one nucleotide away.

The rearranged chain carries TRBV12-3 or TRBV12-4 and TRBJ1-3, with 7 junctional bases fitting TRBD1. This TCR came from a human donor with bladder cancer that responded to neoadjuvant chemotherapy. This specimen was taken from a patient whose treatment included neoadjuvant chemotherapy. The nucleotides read TGTGCCAGCAGTTTCGGGGACAGCACCATATATTTT. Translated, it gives CASSFGDSTIYF.